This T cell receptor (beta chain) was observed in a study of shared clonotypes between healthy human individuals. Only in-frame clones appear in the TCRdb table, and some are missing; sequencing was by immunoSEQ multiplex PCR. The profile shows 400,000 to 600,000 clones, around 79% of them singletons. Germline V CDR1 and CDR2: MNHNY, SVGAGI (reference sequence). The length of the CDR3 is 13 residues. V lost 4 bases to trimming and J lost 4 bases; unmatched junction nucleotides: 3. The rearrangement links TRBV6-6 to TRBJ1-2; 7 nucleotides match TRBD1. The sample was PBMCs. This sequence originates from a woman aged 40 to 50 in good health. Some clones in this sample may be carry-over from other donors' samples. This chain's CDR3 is CASSSQGSYGYTF. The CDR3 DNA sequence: TGTGCCAGCAGTTCACAGGGGAGCTATGGCTACACCTTC.